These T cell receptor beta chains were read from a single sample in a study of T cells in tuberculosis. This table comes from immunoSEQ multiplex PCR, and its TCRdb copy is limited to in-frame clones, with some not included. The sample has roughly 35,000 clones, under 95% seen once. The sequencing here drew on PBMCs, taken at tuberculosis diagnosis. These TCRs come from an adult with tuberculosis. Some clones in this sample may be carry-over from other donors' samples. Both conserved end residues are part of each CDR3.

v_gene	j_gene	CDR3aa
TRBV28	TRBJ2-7	CASARTNYEQYF
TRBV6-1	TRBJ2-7	CASSITGGEQYF
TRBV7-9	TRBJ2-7	CASSPAGQGGLGQYF
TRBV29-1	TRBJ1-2	CSAGEANYGYTF
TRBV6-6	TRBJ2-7	CASRTPGQGSYEQYF
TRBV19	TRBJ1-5	CASSHVRGLIWRPQHF
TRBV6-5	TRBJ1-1	CASSYGTGTEAFF
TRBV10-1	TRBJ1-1	CASAWSGTGCFTEAFF
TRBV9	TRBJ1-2	CASTSSNYGYTF
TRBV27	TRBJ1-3	CASSFKVQSSVTSGNTIYF
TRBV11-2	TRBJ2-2	CASGSGQGATGELFF
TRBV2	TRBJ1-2	CASSDDGGQGYYGYTF
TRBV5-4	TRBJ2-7	CASSLAGSHYEQYF
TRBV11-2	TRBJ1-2	CASSLVEGAHGYTF
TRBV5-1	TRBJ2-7	CASSSLHEQYF
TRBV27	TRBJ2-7	CATRGGVYEQYF
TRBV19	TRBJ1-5	CASSIQTGGPNQPQHF
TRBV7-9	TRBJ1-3	CASSFGQGIYSSGNTIYF
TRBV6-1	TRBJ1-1	CASSGRDRVTEAFF
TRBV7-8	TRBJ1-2	CASSPRMWGRTDGYTF
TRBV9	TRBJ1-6	CASSPLGSSYNSPLHF
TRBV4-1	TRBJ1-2	CASSQDPGGAGNYGYTF
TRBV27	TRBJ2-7	CASSLWAGGGAIYEQYF
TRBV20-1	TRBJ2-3	CSARIRDTQYF
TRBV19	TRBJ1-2	CASSMGDRHGYTF
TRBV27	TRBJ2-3	CASSPRALDTQYF
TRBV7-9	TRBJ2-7	CASSLGPAGGYEQYF
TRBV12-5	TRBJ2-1	CASAFSTYGGISYNEQFF
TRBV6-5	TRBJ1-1	CASSQKQTANTEAFF
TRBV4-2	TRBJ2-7	CASSQGWLDEQYF
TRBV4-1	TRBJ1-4	CASSQRTSPREKLFF
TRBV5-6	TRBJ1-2	CASSSWSTGINYGYTF
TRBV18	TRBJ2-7	CASSRTGLDYEQYF
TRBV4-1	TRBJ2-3	CASSQGLADTQYF
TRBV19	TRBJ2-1	CASSLQVSSYNEQFF
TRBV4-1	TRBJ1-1	CASSHTLGRGRPEAFF
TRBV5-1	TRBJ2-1	CASSLARSGGANEQFF
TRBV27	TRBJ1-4	CASSYSGTWVEKLFF
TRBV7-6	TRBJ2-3	CASSLGHWRGKSTDTQYF
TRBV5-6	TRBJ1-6	CASSFWGLGSPLHF
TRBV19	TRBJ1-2	CASIPPGGGDYGYTF
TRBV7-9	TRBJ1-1	CASTLEEVMNTEAFF
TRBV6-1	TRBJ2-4	CASSESGANIQYF